These 20 T cell receptor beta chains were sequenced from one sample in a study of blood T cells in healthy people across ages. A second PCR of roughly 7 to 11 cycles used a sample-barcoded 5' primer and a J-beta primer mix. TCRdb re-called the 5' RACE reads through MiXCR, storing one row per CDR3 protein. The repertoire holds around 1,000,000 distinct CDR3 sequences, with about 23% as singletons. These records were also assigned to another study, of T cells of mothers and their children.

The sequenced material came from blood. The receptors shown here come from a girl aged 2-10 years in good health.

This clonotype was observed at least ten times. The rearrangement uses TRBV4-1 and TRBJ2-7; D gene ambiguous. This CDR3 spans 13 amino acids. In germline, CDR1 is MGHRA, CDR2 YSYEKL. V dropped 0 bases and J dropped 4 bases, with 7 bases sitting between them. CDR3 sequence: CASSQDTIYEQYF. The CDR3 DNA reads as TGCGCCAGCAGCCAAGATACTATTTACGAGCAGTACTTC.

This clonotype was counted only a few times. The chain couples TRBV29-1 to TRBJ2-5; 9 nucleotides match TRBD2. V dropped 3 bases and J dropped 6; count of bases not matched to a gene: 5. CDR1 is SQVTM and CDR2 is ANQGSEA in the germline V gene. CDR3 length: 13 residues. CDR3: CSVERGGDQTQYF. DNA of the CDR3: TGCAGCGTTGAGCGGGGGGGCGATCAGACCCAGTACTTC.

The chain recombines TRBV10-3 with TRBJ1-1, with 8 bases matching TRBD1. CDR3 length: 15 residues. With V trimmed by 3 bases and J by 6 bases, 9 bases remained unmatched. CDR1 is ENHRY and CDR2 is SYGVKD in the germline V gene. The CDR3 region is CAISDDRGWEAEAFF. CDR3 nucleotide sequence: TGTGCCATCAGTGACGACAGGGGATGGGAGGCTGAAGCTTTCTTT.

The chain employs TRBV29-1 and TRBJ2-7; D is possibly TRBD1 (6 bases). Trimming left V 7 bases short and J 6 bases short, with 13 bases between. Germline-derived CDR1 and CDR2 are SQVTM and ANQGSEA. The CDR3 spans 11 residues. This CDR3 reads CSANRAAEQYF. The CDR3 DNA reads as TGCAGCGCCAACAGGGCAGCCGAGCAGTACTTC.

V usage is TRBV20-1 and J usage is TRBJ2-5; unclear D gene. Trimming removed 3 bases from V and 9 bases from J, with 17 bases in between. This CDR3 is built from 13 residues. Germline V CDR1 and CDR2: DFQATT, SNEGSKA (reference sequence). Written as DNA, the CDR3 is TGCAGTGCTAGTAATGGTGGAGATGGGGCCCAGTACTTC. It translates to CSASNGGDGAQYF.

This clonotype was seen a few times. The chain is built from TRBV29-1 and TRBJ2-3, with D uncertain. The V gene lost 4 bases and the J gene lost 4 bases, with 9 bases spanning the gap. This CDR3 contains 12 residues. The V gene's germline CDR1 is SQVTM and CDR2 ANQGSEA. The DNA of the CDR3 is TGCAGCGTTGTTTATTCAGCAGATACGCAGTATTTT. Translated, it gives CSVVYSADTQYF.

In this sample, this clonotype turned up a few times. Here the CDR3 DNA reads TGTGCCAGCAGTTTTACCGGGAGAGCTTACGAGCAGTACTTC. This encodes CASSFTGRAYEQYF. The V call is TRBV28, the J call TRBJ2-7; possible D gene TRBD2, 6 bases. This CDR3 has 14 amino acids. Trimming removed 3 bases from V and 4 bases from J, with 13 bases in between. Germline-derived CDR1 and CDR2 are MDHEN and SYDVKM. Full variable domain (rest looked up from reference TRBV28 and TRBJ2-7): DVKVTQSSRYLVKRTGEKVFLECVQDMDHENMFWYRQDPGLGLRLIYFSYDVKMKEKGDIPEGYSVSREKKERFSLILESASTNQTSMYLCASSFTGRAYEQYFGPGTRLTVT.

V and J are TRBV18 and TRBJ2-1; the D gene is possibly TRBD2 (5 bases). This CDR3 region has 15 residues. Germline CDR1 and CDR2: KGHSH and LQKENI. With 2 bases removed from V and 4 bases from J, the gap between germline ends came to 12 bases. The CDR3 DNA follows: TGTGCCAGCTCACCAGCGACTAACGGTTACAATGAGCAGTTCTTC. Its translation is CASSPATNGYNEQFF.

As concerns this clonotype: The junction differs from germline at one of its ends, possibly a read error. The V call is TRBV19, the J call TRBJ1-4, with a tentative D call TRBD1 (5 bases). Germline V gene lookup returns CDR1 LNHDA and CDR2 SQIVND (reference sequence). CDR3 size: 14 residues. The CDR3 spells CASAREGYWERLFF. CDR3 sequence (DNA): TGTGCCAGTGCCAGGGAGGGATATTGGGAAAGACTGTTTTTT.

This rearrangement joins TRBV5-6 to TRBJ2-7; 7 bases line up with TRBD2. Trimming at V came to 6 bases and at J to 6 bases, leaving 6 bases not matched to a gene. Germline loops: CDR1 SGHDT, CDR2 YYEEEE. CDR3 length: 12 amino acids. As DNA, the CDR3 is TGTGCCAGCACAAGGGCGGGAGCCGAGCAGTACTTC. It codes for CASTRAGAEQYF.

J is TRBJ2-3 and V is TRBV7-2; D possibly corresponds to TRBD2 (6 bases). The CDR3 loop spans 15 amino acids. Germline V gives CDR1 SGHTA, CDR2 FQGNSA. The V gene lost 3 bases and the J gene lost 2 bases, with 12 bases spanning the gap. The CDR3 is CASSFFGGNTDTQYF. The DNA of the CDR3 is TGTGCCAGCAGCTTTTTCGGGGGAAACACAGATACGCAGTATTTT.

The chain is built from TRBV5-1 and TRBJ2-5; no clear D. The V gene lost 6 bases and the J gene lost 0 bases, with 18 bases spanning the gap. This CDR3 region has 16 residues. Germline V gene lookup returns CDR1 SGHRS and CDR2 YFSETQ. The CDR3 DNA follows: TGCGCCAGCACGGGTTCTGTTTGGGGAAACCAAGAGACCCAGTACTTC. Its protein is CASTGSVWGNQETQYF.

This clonotype has a handful of counts. This chain connects TRBV18 to TRBJ1-5; no clear D. The CDR3 is 20 amino acids. V lost 2 bases to trimming and J lost 1 base, with 24 bases between them. Looked up from germline, CDR1 is KGHSH and CDR2 is LQKENI. The CDR3 here is CASSPTPLENQRVSNQPQHF. The CDR3 region has the DNA TGTGCCAGCTCACCAACCCCACTCGAGAACCAAAGGGTGAGCAATCAGCCCCAGCATTTT.

This chain joins TRBV27 and TRBJ1-1; D not resolved. Per the germline V gene, CDR1 is MNHEY and CDR2 is SMNVEV (reference sequence). V shed 6 bases and J shed 0 bases, with 17 bases lying between them. The CDR3 totals 16 residues. CDR3 residues: CASRSDAYTLNTEAFF. As DNA, the CDR3 is TGTGCCAGCAGATCGGACGCGTATACACTGAACACTGAAGCTTTCTTT.

The V gene is TRBV27, the J gene TRBJ1-2; 9 nucleotides agree with TRBD1. The CDR3 length is 15 residues. V was clipped by 8 bases and J by 4 bases; unmatched bases: 11. Germline CDR1 reads MNHEY; CDR2 reads SMNVEV (reference sequence). The CDR3 DNA sequence: TGTGCCAGCGGGACCCCGGGACAGGGAAGCTATGGCTACACCTTC. Amino acid sequence: CASGTPGQGSYGYTF.

This clonotype was found a few times. An end of the junction differs from the germline gene, which may be a read error. The chain combines TRBV13 with TRBJ2-7, with 7 bases matching TRBD2. Looked up from germline, CDR1 is PRHDT and CDR2 is FYEKMQ (reference sequence). The CDR3 is made up of 15 amino acids. CDR3 coding DNA: TGTGCCAGCAGCTTAGAGCGGCGGGAGCCCTACGAGCAGTGCTTC. This codes for CASSLERREPYEQCF.

Concerning this clonotype itself: At one of its ends the junction is not consistent with the germline gene, which may arise from a read error. Written as DNA, the CDR3 is TGTGCCGGCAGTGCCGGGAACAGGGGAAATGAAAAACTGTTTTTT. This translates into CAGSAGNRGNEKLFF. The genes are TRBV2 and TRBJ1-4, with 7 bases matching TRBD1. Germline V gene data show CDR1 as SNHLY and CDR2 as FYNNEI. The CDR3 totals 15 residues.

The chain links TRBV14 to TRBJ2-1, with D maybe TRBD1 (5 bases). CDR3 length: 15 residues. The ends were cut back, 1 base at V and 7 bases at J, with 14 bases in the middle. The germline V gene encodes CDR1 SGHDN and CDR2 FVKESK. DNA of the CDR3: TGTGCCAGCAGCCAAGTGTGGGGCGTCATGAATGAGCAGTTCTTC. Encoded protein: CASSQVWGVMNEQFF. Full variable domain (remainder filled in from reference TRBV14 and TRBJ2-1): EAGVTQFPSHSVIEKGQTVTLRCDPISGHDNLYWYRRVMGKEIKFLLHFVKESKQDESGMPNNRFLAERTGGTYSTLKVQPAELEDSGVYFCASSQVWGVMNEQFFGPGTRLTVL.

This clonotype was seen more than once but under ten times. The genes are TRBV20-1 and TRBJ1-5, with D unclear. The germline V gene has CDR1 DFQATT and CDR2 SNEGSKA (reference sequence). The CDR3 is made up of 15 amino acids. The V and J ends lost 3 bases and 0 bases respectively, with 12 bases between them. CDR3 amino acids: CSASRKAYSNQPQHF. The CDR3, as DNA: TGCAGTGCTAGCCGAAAAGCTTATAGCAATCAGCCCCAGCATTTT.

This clonotype was seen a few times. V and J are TRBV27 and TRBJ2-5, with D perhaps TRBD1 (6 bases). The J call may not be correct, given that the DNA end is closer to TRBJ2-7. The CDR3 sequence is 15 residues long. Germline V gene data show CDR1 as MNHEY and CDR2 as SMNVEV (reference sequence). The CDR3 DNA sequence: TGTGCCAGCAGTTTTAGTCAGGACAGCTCCTACGAGCAGTACTTC. Translated, it gives CASSFSQDSSYEQYF.